The source of this TCR beta chain is a study of blood T cell repertoires in COVID-19. Study summary: Samples came from the United States, Italy and Spain, spanning acute and convalescent COVID-19. PBMCs, B-cell-depleted T cells, or T cells provided the cDNA or gDNA that made up the material.

CDR3 size: 17 residues. CDR1 and CDR2 (germline): SGHRS, YFSETQ. V gave up 0 bases and J gave up 1 base, with 16 bases separating them. Original analysis: Nucleated cell counts were estimated from reference gene primer amplification. Only in-frame clones appear in the TCRdb table, and some are missing; sequencing was by immunoSEQ multiplex PCR. For V, J and clone size, that table is used; D and trimming come from the DNA. The sample lists hundreds of thousands of clones; just over 85% were seen once. The chain uses TRBV5-1 and TRBJ1-2, with D unclear. The receptor's source is a woman aged 25 to 39 with active or convalescent COVID-19. The sample comprised peripheral blood. As DNA, the CDR3 is TGCGCCAGCAGCTTGGCCGCCGGAACATCTAGTAACTATGGCTACACCTTC. Translating it yields CASSLAAGTSSNYGYTF.